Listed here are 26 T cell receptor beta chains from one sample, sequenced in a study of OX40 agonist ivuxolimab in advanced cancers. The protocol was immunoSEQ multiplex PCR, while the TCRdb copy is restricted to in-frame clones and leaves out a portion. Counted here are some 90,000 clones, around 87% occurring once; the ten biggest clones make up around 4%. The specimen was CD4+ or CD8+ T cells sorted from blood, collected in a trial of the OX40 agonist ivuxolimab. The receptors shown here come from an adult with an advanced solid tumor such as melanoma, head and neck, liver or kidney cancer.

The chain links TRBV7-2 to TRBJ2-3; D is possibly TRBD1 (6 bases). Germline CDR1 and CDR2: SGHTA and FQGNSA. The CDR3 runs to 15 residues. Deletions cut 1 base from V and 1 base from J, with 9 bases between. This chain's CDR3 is CASSLDRVRTDTQYF. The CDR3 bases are TGTGCCAGCAGCTTAGACAGGGTCCGCACAGATACGCAGTATTTT.

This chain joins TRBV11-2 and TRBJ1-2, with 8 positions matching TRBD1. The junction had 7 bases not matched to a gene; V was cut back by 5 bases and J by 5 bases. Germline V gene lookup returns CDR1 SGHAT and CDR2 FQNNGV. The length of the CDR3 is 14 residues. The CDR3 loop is CASSEQGVGYGYTF. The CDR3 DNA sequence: TGTGCCAGCAGCGAACAGGGGGTAGGGTATGGCTACACCTTC.

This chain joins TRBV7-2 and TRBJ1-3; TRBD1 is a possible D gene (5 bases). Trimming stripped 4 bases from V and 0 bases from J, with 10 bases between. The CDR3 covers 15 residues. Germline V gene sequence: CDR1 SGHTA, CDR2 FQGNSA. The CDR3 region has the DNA TGTGCCAGCAGCTGGACACCGAGCTCTGGAAACACCATATATTTT. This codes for CASSWTPSSGNTIYF.

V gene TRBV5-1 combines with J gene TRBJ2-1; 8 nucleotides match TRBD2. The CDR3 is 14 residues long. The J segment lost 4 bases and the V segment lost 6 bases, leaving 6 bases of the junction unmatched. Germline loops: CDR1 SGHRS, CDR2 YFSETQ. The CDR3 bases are TGCGCCAGCACCCTCGGGGGGGAATACAATGAGCAGTTCTTC. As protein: CASTLGGEYNEQFF.

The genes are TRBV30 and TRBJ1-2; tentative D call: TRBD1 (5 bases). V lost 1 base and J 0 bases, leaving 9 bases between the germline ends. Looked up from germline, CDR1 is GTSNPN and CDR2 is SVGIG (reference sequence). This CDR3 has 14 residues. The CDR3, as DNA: TGTGCCTGGAGTGCTCGACAGACTAACTATGGCTACACCTTC. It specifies CAWSARQTNYGYTF.

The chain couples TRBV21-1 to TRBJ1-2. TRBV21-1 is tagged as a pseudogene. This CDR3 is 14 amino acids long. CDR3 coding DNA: TGTGCCAGCAGCAAAGATAAGGGAGTTTATGGCTACACCTTC. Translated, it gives CASSKDKGVYGYTF.

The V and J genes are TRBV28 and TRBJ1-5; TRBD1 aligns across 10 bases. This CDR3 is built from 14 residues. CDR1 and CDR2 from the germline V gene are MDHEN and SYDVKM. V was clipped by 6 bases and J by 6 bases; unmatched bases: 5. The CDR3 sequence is CASRQGTGVQPQHF. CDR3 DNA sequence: TGTGCCAGCAGACAAGGGACAGGGGTTCAGCCCCAGCATTTT.

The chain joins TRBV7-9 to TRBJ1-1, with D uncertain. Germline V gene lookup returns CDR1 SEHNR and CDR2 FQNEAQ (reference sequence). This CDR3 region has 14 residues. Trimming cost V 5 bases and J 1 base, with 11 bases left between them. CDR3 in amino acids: CASSPIQRNTEAFF. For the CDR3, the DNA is TGTGCCAGCAGCCCGATCCAAAGGAACACTGAAGCTTTCTTT. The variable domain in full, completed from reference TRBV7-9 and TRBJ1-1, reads DTGVSQNPRHKITKRGQNVTFRCDPISEHNRLYWYRQTLGQGPEFLTYFQNEAQLEKSRLLSDRFSAERPKGSFSTLEIQRTEQGDSAMYLCASSPIQRNTEAFFGQGTRLTVV.

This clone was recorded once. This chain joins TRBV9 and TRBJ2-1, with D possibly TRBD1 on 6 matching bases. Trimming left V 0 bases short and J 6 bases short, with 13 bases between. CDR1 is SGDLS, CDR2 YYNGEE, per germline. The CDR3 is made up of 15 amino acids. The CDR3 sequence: CASSVEPGAVNEQFF. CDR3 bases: TGTGCCAGCAGCGTAGAACCAGGGGCGGTCAATGAGCAGTTCTTC.

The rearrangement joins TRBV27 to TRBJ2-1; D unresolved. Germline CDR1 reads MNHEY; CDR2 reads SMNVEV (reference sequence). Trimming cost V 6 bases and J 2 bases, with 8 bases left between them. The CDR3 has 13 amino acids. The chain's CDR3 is CASSLGTYNEQFF. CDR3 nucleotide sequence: TGTGCCAGCAGCCTTGGAACCTACAATGAGCAGTTCTTC.

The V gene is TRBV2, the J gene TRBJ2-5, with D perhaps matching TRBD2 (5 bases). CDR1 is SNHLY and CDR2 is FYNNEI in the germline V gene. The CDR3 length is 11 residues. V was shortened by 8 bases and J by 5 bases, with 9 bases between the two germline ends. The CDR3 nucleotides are TGTGCCAGCGTCCAGCGGGAGACCCAGTACTTC. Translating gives CASVQRETQYF.

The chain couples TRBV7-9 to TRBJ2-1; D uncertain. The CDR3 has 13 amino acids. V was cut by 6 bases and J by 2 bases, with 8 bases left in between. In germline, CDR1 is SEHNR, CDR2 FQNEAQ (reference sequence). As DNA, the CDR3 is TGTGCCAGCAGTCTGGATGCCTACAATGAGCAGTTCTTC. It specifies CASSLDAYNEQFF.

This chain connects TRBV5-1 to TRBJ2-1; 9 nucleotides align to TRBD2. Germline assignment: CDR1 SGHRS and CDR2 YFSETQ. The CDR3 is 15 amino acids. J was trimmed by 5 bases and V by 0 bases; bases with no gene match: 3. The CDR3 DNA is TGCGCCAGCAGCTTGGCGTCTAGCGGGGACAATGAGCAGTTCTTC. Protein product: CASSLASSGDNEQFF.

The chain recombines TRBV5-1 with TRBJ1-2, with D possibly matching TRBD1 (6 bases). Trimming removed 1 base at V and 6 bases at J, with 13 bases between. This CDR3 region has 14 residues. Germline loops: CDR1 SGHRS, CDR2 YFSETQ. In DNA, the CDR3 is TGCGCCAGCAGCTTGATGGGGGGCGGGGATGGCTACACCTTC. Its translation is CASSLMGGGDGYTF.

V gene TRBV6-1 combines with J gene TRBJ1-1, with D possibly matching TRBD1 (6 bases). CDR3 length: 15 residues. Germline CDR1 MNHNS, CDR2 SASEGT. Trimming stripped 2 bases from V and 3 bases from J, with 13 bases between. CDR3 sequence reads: CASSEIGGQDTEAFF. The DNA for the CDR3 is TGTGCCAGCAGTGAAATCGGGGGGCAGGACACTGAAGCTTTCTTT.

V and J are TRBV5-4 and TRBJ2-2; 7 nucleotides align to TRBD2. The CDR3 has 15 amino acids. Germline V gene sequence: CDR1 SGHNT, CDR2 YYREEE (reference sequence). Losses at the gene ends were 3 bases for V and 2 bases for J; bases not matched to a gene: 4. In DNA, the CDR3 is TGTGCCAGCAGCTGGGGACTAAAAAACACCGGGGAGCTGTTTTTT. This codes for CASSWGLKNTGELFF.

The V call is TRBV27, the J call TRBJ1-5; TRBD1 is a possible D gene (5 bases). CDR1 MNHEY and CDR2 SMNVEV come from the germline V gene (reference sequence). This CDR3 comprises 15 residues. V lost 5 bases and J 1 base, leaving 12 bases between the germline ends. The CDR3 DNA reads TGTGCCAGCAGTCCCCAGGGATGGAGCAATCAGCCCCAGCATTTT. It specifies CASSPQGWSNQPQHF.

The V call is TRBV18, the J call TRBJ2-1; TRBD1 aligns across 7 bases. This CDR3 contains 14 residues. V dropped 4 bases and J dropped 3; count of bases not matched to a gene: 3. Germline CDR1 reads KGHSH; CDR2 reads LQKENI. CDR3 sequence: CASSLTGIYNEQFF. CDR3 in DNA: TGTGCCAGCTCACTGACAGGGATCTACAATGAGCAGTTCTTC.

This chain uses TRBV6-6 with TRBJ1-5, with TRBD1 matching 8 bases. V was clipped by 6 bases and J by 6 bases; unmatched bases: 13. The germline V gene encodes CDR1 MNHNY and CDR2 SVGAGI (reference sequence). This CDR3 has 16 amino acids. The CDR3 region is CASSLNQGAQGQPQHF. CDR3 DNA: TGTGCCAGCAGCCTAAATCAGGGGGCGCAAGGTCAGCCCCAGCATTTT.

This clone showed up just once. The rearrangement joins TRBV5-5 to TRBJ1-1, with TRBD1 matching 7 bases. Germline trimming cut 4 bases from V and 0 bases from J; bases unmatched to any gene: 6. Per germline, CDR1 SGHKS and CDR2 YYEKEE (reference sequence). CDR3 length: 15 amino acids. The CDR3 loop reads CASSIPGQMNTEAFF. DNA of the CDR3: TGTGCCAGCAGCATCCCGGGACAGATGAACACTGAAGCTTTCTTT.

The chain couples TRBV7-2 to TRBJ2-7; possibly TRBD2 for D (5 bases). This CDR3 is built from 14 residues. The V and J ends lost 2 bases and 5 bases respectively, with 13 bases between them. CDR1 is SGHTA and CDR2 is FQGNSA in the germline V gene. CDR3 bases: TGTGCCAGCAGCTTAAGCGTAGCGTTCGACGAGCAGTACTTC. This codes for CASSLSVAFDEQYF. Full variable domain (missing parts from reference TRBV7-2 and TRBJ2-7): GAGVSQSPSNKVTEKGKDVELRCDPISGHTALYWYRQSLGQGLEFLIYFQGNSAPDKSGLPSDRFSAERTGGSVSTLTIQRTQQEDSAVYLCASSLSVAFDEQYFGPGTRLTVT.

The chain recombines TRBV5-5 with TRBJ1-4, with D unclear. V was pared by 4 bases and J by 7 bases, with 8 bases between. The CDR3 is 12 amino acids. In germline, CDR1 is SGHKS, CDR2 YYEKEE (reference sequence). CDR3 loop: CASSLQVEKLFF. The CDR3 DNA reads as TGTGCCAGCAGCCTCCAAGTTGAAAAACTGTTTTTT.

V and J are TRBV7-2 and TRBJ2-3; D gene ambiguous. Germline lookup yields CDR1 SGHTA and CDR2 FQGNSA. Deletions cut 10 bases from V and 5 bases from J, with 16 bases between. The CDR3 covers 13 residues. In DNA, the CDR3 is TGTGCCACTCGCCGGGCATCCGAAGATACGCAGTATTTT. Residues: CATRRASEDTQYF.

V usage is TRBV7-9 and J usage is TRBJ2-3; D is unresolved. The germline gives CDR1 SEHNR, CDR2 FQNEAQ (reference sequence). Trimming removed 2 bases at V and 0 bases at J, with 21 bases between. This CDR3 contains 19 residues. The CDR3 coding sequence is TGTGCCAGCAGCTTATCCCAGGTCCCACACTACTTTAGCACAGATACGCAGTATTTT. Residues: CASSLSQVPHYFSTDTQYF.

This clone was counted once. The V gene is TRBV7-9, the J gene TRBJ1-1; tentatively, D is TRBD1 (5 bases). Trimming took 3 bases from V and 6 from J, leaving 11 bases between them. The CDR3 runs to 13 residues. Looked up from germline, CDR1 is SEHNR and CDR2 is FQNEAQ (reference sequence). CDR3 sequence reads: CASSLGGEAEAFF. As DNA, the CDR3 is TGTGCCAGCAGCTTGGGGGGTGAGGCTGAAGCTTTCTTT.

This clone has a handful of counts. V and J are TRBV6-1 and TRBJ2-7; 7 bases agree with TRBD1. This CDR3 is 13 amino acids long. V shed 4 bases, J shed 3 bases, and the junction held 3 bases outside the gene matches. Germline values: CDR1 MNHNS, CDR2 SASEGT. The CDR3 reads CASSVGQDYEQYV. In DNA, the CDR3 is TGTGCCAGCAGTGTTGGACAGGACTACGAGCAGTACGTC.